This TCR beta chain was identified in a study of T cells in Graves' hyperthyroidism and ophthalmopathy. This CDR3 comprises 14 residues. Germline loops: CDR1 MNHEY, CDR2 SMNVEV (reference sequence). J gave up 6 bases and V 3 bases, and 6 bases lay outside the gene matches. TCR beta CDR3 sequences were amplified from RNA transcripts. First-round RT-PCR with HTBI primers amplified the TCR CDR3 region. From the multiplex PCR reads, TCRdb called clonotypes with MiXCR, one entry per CDR3 protein. The repertoire includes more than 350,000 distinct CDR3 sequences, 13% to 15% of them detected once, and about 21% sits in the top ten.

The V call is TRBV27, the J call TRBJ2-7; 9 positions match TRBD2. What was sequenced was blood. This sequence was found in a woman aged 60-75 years with Graves' ophthalmopathy. The CDR3 is CASSFSGSYPEQYF. The CDR3 nucleotides read TGTGCCAGCAGTTTTAGCGGGAGCTACCCCGAGCAGTACTTC.